The rows below give T cell receptor beta chains drawn from one sample of a study of long-term antiretroviral therapy in people with HIV. Some clones are missing from TCRdb's copy, which holds only in-frame ones; the method was immunoSEQ multiplex PCR. Found here are tens of thousands of clones, approximately 82% of them singletons; the top ten hold about 20%. Source: unsorted PBMCs, taken 0.1 years before starting antiretroviral therapy. These receptor sequences come from a man aged 18 to 30 with HIV. CDR3s include the opening cysteine and the closing phenylalanine or tryptophan. A D gene is named only where the DNA matches it firmly. A row's size may be missing; if present it is once, few, many or a size class.

cdr3_nt | cdr3_aa | clone_size | j_call | v_call | d_call
TGTGCCAGCACCCGAACGGCAGGGGCCTCAGAGACCCAGTACTTC | CASTRTAGASETQYF | once | TRBJ2-5 | TRBV2 | NA
TGCGCCAGCGGACAGGGCGTCATGGAGACCCAGTACTTC | CASGQGVMETQYF | once | TRBJ2-5 | TRBV5-1 | TRBD1
TGTGCCAGCAGCGTATCCCCGGAAAACTATGGCTACACCTTC | CASSVSPENYGYTF | NA | TRBJ1-2 | TRBV9 | NA
TGTGCCAGCAGCCCCGGGGGGACTAGCGGGATATCAAATGAGCAGTTCTTC | CASSPGGTSGISNEQFF | NA | TRBJ2-1 | TRBV11-2 | TRBD2
TGTGCCACCAGCAGAGCCATCCGGGAATACCGGGACAGGGACCCCTATGGCTACACCTTC | CATSRAIREYRDRDPYGYTF | NA | TRBJ1-2 | TRBV15 | TRBD1
TGTGCCAGCAGCCCTAGTAAGGGTTACTACGAGCAGTACTTC | CASSPSKGYYEQYF | NA | TRBJ2-7 | TRBV7-9 | NA
TGTGCCTGGAGTAGGAACAGGGAAAATTCACCCCTCCACTTT | CAWSRNRENSPLHF | NA | TRBJ1-6 | TRBV30 | NA
TGTGCCAGCAGTTACTTCCAGGGGTACGAGGATCAGCCCCAGCATTTT | CASSYFQGYEDQPQHF | NA | TRBJ1-5 | TRBV6-5 | NA
TGTGCCAGTAGTATCCCAAGGGCTACTGGAAACACCATATATTTT | CASSIPRATGNTIYF | NA | TRBJ1-3 | TRBV19 | NA
TGCGCCAGCAGTCCTACAGTGGGCTCTGGGGCCAACGTCCTGACTTTC | CASSPTVGSGANVLTF | NA | TRBJ2-6 | TRBV5-1 | NA
TGTGCCAGCAGCCTGGGGGGACACCCCAGAAACATTCAGTACTTC | CASSLGGHPRNIQYF | NA | TRBJ2-4 | TRBV6-1 | NA
TGTGCCAGCAGGGGGCCCTCGACAGGGAGGAACACTGAAGCTTTCTTT | CASRGPSTGRNTEAFF | few | TRBJ1-1 | TRBV2 | TRBD1
TGTGCCAGCAGCTTTAAGGACAGGGTGGGAACTGAAGCTTTCTTT | CASSFKDRVGTEAFF | once | TRBJ1-1 | TRBV5-6 | TRBD1
TGTGCCAGCAGTCTTATTCGGACAGGGCCGGAGACCCAGTACTTC | CASSLIRTGPETQYF | NA | TRBJ2-5 | TRBV28 | TRBD1
TGTGCCAGCAGGGGTAGAGAGCCCGGGGAGCTGTTTTTT | CASRGREPGELFF | NA | TRBJ2-2 | TRBV9 | NA
TGTGCCAGCAGCCTGACTGGGGACTATGGCTACACCTTC | CASSLTGDYGYTF | NA | TRBJ1-2 | TRBV5-5 | NA
TGTGCCAGTCAGGGGACGTCGAACACCGGGGAGCTGTTTTTT | CASQGTSNTGELFF | NA | TRBJ2-2 | TRBV19 | NA
TGTGCCAGCAGTGACGTGGGACAGGGTTCCGAGCAGTACTTC | CASSDVGQGSEQYF | NA | TRBJ2-7 | TRBV2 | TRBD1
TGTGCCAGCAGCTTAGAGGCAGGCGTGGGGAACGAGCAGTACTTC | CASSLEAGVGNEQYF | NA | TRBJ2-7 | TRBV7-3 | NA
TGTGCCAGCAGTTCCGTACTAGGAGTAGACCAAGAGACCCAGTACTTC | CASSSVLGVDQETQYF | NA | TRBJ2-5 | TRBV28 | NA
TGTGCCATCAGTGGAGAGAGCTCCTACAATGAGCAGTTCTTC | CAISGESSYNEQFF | NA | TRBJ2-1 | TRBV10-3 | NA
TGTGCCAGCAGCTTATGGCGTCGCAGTCAAGAGACCCAGTACTTC | CASSLWRRSQETQYF | NA | TRBJ2-5 | TRBV7-2 | NA
TGTGCCAGCAAACAGGACAGTTATAGCAATCAGCCCCAGCATTTT | CASKQDSYSNQPQHF | NA | TRBJ1-5 | TRBV6-5 | NA
TGTGCCGCCGGGGACAGCTCCTACGAGCAGTACTTC | CAAGDSSYEQYF | NA | TRBJ2-7 | TRBV6-6 | TRBD1
TGTGCCAGCAGCGCCAGGGGGCACCAGGGGGAAAAACTGTTTTTT | CASSARGHQGEKLFF | NA | TRBJ1-4 | TRBV7-2 | TRBD1
TGCGCCAGCAGCCGTGGGACAGGGGGCAACGAGCAGTACTTC | CASSRGTGGNEQYF | NA | TRBJ2-7 | TRBV4-1 | TRBD1
TGTGCCAGCAGCCCCCCAGCGGGGGCCTACAATGAGCAGTTCTTC | CASSPPAGAYNEQFF | NA | TRBJ2-1 | TRBV13 | TRBD2
TGTGCCAGCAGCTTAATATCCCAGGGTGAAGATACGCAGTATTTT | CASSLISQGEDTQYF | NA | TRBJ2-3 | TRBV11-2 | NA
TGTGCCAGCAGCTCCGGGACAGGGTTCGGGGCTTCACCCCTCCACTTT | CASSSGTGFGASPLHF | NA | TRBJ1-6 | TRBV7-3 | TRBD1
TGTGCCAGTAGTATCCACCGGGACCTCTCCTACGAGCAGTACTTC | CASSIHRDLSYEQYF | NA | TRBJ2-7 | TRBV19 | NA
TGTGCCAGCAGTGTGGGGACCACGATTAGGGAGCAGTACTTC | CASSVGTTIREQYF | NA | TRBJ2-7 | TRBV2 | NA
TGCAGCGTTGGAAGGGGGGCAGAAGCCTACAATGAGCAGTTCTTC | CSVGRGAEAYNEQFF | once | TRBJ2-1 | TRBV29-1 | NA